This T cell receptor (beta chain) was sequenced in a study of blood T cell repertoires in COVID-19. The CDR3 spans 12 residues. V was cut by 3 bases and J by 7 bases, with 12 bases left in between. The germline V gene encodes CDR1 DFQATT and CDR2 SNEGSKA (reference sequence). In the original analysis: Estimated nucleated cell counts came from reference gene primer amplification. Sequencing used immunoSEQ multiplex PCR; TCRdb keeps in-frame clones, though not all of them. V and J calls and clone size are given by that table; D and trimming were obtained from the DNA. Of some 110,000 clones detected, approximately 83% appear once; the ten largest clones hold 0.83%. This clone was detected a few times.

Sequencing was carried out using peripheral blood. The chain has TRBV20-1 and TRBJ1-2; D is perhaps TRBD1 (5 bases). The origin of this receptor is a woman in her seventies with acute or convalescent COVID-19. CDR3 protein: CSASRGGIGYTF. In DNA form, the CDR3 reads TGCAGTGCTAGTAGGGGAGGTATTGGCTACACCTTC.